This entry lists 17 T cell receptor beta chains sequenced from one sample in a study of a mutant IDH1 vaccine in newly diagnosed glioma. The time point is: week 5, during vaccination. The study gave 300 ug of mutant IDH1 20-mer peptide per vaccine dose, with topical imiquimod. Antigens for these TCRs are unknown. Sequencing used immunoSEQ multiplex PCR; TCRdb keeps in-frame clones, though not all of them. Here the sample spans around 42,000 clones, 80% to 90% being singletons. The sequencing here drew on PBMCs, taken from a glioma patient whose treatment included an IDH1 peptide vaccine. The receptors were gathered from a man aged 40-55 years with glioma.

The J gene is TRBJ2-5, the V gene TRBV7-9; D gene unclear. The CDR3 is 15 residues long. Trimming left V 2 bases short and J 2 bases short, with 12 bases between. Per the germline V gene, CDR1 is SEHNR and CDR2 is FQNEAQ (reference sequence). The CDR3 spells CASSLTTQIQETQYF. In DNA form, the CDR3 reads TGTGCCAGCAGCTTAACCACACAGATACAAGAGACCCAGTACTTC.

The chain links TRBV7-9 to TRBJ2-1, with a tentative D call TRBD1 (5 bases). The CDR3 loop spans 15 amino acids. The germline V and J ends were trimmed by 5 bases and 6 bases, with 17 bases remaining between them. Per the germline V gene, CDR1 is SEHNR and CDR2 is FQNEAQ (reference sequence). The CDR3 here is CASSPQGGFFNEQFF. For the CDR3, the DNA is TGTGCCAGCAGCCCTCAGGGTGGGTTCTTCAATGAGCAGTTCTTC.

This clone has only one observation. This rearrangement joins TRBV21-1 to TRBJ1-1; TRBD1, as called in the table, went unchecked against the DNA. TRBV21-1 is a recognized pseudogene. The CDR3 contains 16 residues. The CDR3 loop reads CASSKAEGGLGTEAFF. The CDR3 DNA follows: TGTGCCAGCAGCAAAGCGGAAGGGGGCTTGGGCACTGAAGCTTTCTTT.

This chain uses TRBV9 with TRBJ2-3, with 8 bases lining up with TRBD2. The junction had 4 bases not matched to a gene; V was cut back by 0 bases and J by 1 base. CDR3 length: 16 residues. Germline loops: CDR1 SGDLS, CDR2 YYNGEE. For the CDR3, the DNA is TGTGCCAGCAGCGTAGATGGTAGCGGGGGCACAGATACGCAGTATTTT. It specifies CASSVDGSGGTDTQYF.

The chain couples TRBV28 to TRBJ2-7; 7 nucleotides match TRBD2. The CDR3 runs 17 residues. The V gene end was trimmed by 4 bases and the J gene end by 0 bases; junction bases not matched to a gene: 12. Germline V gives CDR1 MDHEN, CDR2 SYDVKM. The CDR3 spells CASSSTLSSGSSYEQYF. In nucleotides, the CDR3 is TGTGCCAGCAGTTCTACCCTTTCTAGCGGAAGCTCCTACGAGCAGTACTTC.

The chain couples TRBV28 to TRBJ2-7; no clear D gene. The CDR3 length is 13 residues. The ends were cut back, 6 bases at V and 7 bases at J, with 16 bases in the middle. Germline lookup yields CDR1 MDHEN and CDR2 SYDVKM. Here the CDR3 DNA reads TGTGCCAGCAGCTATCCCCGTATGTTAGAGCAGTACTTC. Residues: CASSYPRMLEQYF. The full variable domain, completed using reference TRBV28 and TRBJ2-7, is DVKVTQSSRYLVKRTGEKVFLECVQDMDHENMFWYRQDPGLGLRLIYFSYDVKMKEKGDIPEGYSVSREKKERFSLILESASTNQTSMYLCASSYPRMLEQYFGPGTRLTVT.

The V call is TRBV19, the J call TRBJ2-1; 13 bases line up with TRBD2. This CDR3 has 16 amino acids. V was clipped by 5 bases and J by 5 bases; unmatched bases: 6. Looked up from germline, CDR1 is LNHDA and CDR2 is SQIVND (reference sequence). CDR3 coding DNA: TGTGCCAGTAGTTCCCCGGGACTAGCGGGAAACAATGAGCAGTTCTTC. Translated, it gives CASSSPGLAGNNEQFF.

The CDR3 DNA reads TGTGCTAGTGCCATCGACGGATCAGGGGCCCAGTACTTC. Translated, it gives CASAIDGSGAQYF. The chain couples TRBV12-5 to TRBJ2-5, with a tentative D call TRBD1 (6 bases). The CDR3 sequence is 13 residues long. V was shortened by 7 bases and J by 9 bases, with 18 bases between the two germline ends. Per germline, CDR1 LGHNT and CDR2 FRNRAP.

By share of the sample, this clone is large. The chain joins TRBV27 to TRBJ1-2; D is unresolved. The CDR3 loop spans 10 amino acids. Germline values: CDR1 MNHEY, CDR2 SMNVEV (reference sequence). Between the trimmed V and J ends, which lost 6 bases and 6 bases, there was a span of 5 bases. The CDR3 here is CASRKDGYTF. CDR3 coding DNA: TGTGCCAGCAGGAAAGATGGCTACACCTTC.

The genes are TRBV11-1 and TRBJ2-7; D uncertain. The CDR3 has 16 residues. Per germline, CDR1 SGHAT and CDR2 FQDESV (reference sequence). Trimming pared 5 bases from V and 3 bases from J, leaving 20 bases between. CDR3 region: CASSPMGLSAFYEQYF. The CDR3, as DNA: TGTGCCAGCAGCCCGATGGGGTTAAGCGCTTTCTACGAGCAGTACTTC.

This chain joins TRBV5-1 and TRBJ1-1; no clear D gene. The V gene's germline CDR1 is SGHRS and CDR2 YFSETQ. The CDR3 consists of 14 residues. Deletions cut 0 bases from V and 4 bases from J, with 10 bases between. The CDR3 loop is CASSLGALGTEAFF. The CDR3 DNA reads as TGCGCCAGCAGCTTGGGGGCCTTGGGCACTGAAGCTTTCTTT. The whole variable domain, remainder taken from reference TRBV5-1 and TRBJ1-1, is KAGVTQTPRYLIKTRGQQVTLSCSPISGHRSVSWYQQTPGQGLQFLFEYFSETQRNKGNFPGRFSGRQFSNSRSEMNVSTLELGDSALYLCASSLGALGTEAFFGQGTRLTVV.

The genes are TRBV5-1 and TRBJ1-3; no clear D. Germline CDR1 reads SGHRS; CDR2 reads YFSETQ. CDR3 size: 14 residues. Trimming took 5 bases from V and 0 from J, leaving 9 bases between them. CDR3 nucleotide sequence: TGCGCCAGCAGATCAGTGATCTCTGGAAACACCATATATTTT. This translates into CASRSVISGNTIYF.

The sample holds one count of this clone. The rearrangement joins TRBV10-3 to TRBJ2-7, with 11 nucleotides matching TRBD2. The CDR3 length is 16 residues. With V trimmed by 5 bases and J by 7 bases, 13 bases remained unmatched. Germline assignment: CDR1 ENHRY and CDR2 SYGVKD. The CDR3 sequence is CAISRGLAGGGGEQYF. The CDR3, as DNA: TGTGCCATCAGTAGAGGACTAGCGGGCGGAGGGGGTGAGCAGTACTTC.

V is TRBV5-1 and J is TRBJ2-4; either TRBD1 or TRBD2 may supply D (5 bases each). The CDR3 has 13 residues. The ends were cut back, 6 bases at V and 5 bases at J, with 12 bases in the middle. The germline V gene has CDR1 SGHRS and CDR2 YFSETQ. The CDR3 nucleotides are TGCGCCAGCATGGGGGAGAATCAAAACATTCAGTACTTC. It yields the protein CASMGENQNIQYF.

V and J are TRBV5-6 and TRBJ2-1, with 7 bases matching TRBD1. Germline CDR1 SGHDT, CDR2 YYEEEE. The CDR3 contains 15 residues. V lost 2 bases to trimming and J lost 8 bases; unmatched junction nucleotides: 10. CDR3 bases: TGTGCCAGCAGCTTCGGGATAAAGGGGGCCCATGAGCAGTTCTTC. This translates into CASSFGIKGAHEQFF.

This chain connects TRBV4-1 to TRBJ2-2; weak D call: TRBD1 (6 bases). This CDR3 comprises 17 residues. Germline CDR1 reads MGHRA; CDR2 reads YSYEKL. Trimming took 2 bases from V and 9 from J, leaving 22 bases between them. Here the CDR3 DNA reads TGCGCCAGCAGCCAACTGCCCGGGCCAGGGGATACCCGGGAGCTGTTTTTT. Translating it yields CASSQLPGPGDTRELFF.

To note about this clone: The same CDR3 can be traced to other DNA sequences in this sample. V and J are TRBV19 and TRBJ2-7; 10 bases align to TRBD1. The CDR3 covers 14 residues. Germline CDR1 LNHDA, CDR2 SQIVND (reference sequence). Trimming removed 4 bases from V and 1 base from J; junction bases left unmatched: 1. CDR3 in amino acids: CASSRGQGSYEQYF. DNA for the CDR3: TGTGCCAGTAGTAGGGGACAGGGGTCCTACGAGCAGTACTTC.